This TCR beta chain was profiled in a study of sequential checkpoint blockade in melanoma. The repertoire was sequenced with immunoSEQ multiplex PCR; TCRdb's copy has only in-frame clones and lacks some. This table holds about 32,000 clones, 82% found once. Described treatment: randomized to nivolumab then ipilimumab (arm A) or the reverse (arm B). Germline V gene sequence: CDR1 MNHNS, CDR2 SASEGT. Trimming removed 3 bases from V and 10 bases from J, with 21 bases in between. The CDR3 has 15 residues. This sample comprised CD8+ T cells sorted from blood (inferred from file names), obtained from a patient given nivolumab and ipilimumab in sequence. The chain combines TRBV6-1 with TRBJ1-2, with TRBD1 as a possible D gene (5 bases). The clonotype comes from a human donor with melanoma. The CDR3 loop reads CASSEGGERSWDYTF. CDR3 in DNA: TGTGCCAGCAGTGAGGGGGGGGAGAGGAGTTGGGACTACACCTTC.